What follows are 10 T cell receptor beta chains derived from one specimen sequenced in a study of blood T cell repertoires in COVID-19. The method was immunoSEQ multiplex PCR; TCRdb's version includes in-frame clones alone and lacks a portion of them. The data show over 110,000 clones, roughly 85% seen once. Specimen: peripheral blood. The receptors were gathered from a man in his 60s with acute or convalescent COVID-19.

The chain joins TRBV4-2 to TRBJ2-7; 8 nucleotides align to TRBD2. J was trimmed by 2 bases and V by 0 bases; bases with no gene match: 15. Germline-derived CDR1 and CDR2 are LGHNA and YNFKEQ. The CDR3 loop spans 19 amino acids. Here the CDR3 DNA reads TGTGCCAGCAGCCAAGAAGCCAACAGCGGGAGTCTAGTTGCCTACGAGCAGTACTTC. Translation: CASSQEANSGSLVAYEQYF.

This clone was seen a few times. V gene TRBV10-3 combines with J gene TRBJ2-7, with 9 bases aligning to TRBD2. This CDR3 spans 14 amino acids. J was trimmed by 6 bases and V by 0 bases; bases with no gene match: 3. Germline values: CDR1 ENHRY, CDR2 SYGVKD. The CDR3 is CAISESGSGSEQYF. The CDR3 DNA reads TGTGCCATCAGTGAGTCGGGTAGCGGGAGCGAGCAGTACTTC.

The chain couples TRBV2 to TRBJ2-6, with 9 bases aligning to TRBD1. The CDR3 has 18 residues. The J segment lost 1 base and the V segment lost 7 bases, leaving 11 bases of the junction unmatched. Germline V gene sequence: CDR1 SNHLY, CDR2 FYNNEI. CDR3 coding DNA: TGTGCCAGCAAGACCGGGACAGGGCCCCCTTCTGGGGCCAACGTCCTGACTTTC. It is translated as CASKTGTGPPSGANVLTF.

The chain joins TRBV5-1 to TRBJ1-2, with D possibly being TRBD1 (6 bases). The germline V and J ends were trimmed by 0 bases and 5 bases, with 11 bases remaining between them. Germline CDR1 SGHRS, CDR2 YFSETQ. The CDR3 covers 14 residues. In DNA, the CDR3 is TGCGCCAGCAGCTTGGAGGGGGAGACGTATGGCTACACCTTC. Protein: CASSLEGETYGYTF.

This clone has only one observation. The CDR3 protein is CASSFNSPSGTQYF. CDR3 in DNA: TGTGCCAGCAGTTTCAACTCCCCCTCTGGGACCCAGTACTTC. This sequence joins TRBV6-6 and TRBJ2-5; no clear D gene. The CDR3 totals 14 residues. Trimming removed 4 bases from V and 7 bases from J, with 16 bases in between. The germline V gene has CDR1 MNHNY and CDR2 SVGAGI (reference sequence).

Of note for this clone: Given a much more abundant clone one base away, this may be a read error. J is TRBJ2-7 and V is TRBV7-2; 8 bases line up with TRBD1. The CDR3 spans 14 residues. Germline-derived CDR1 and CDR2 are SGHTA and FQGNSA. After removal of 0 bases from V and 3 bases from J, the junction contained 1 base not matched to a gene. CDR3 region: CASSLAQGDYEQYF. The DNA for the CDR3 is TGTGCCAGCAGCTTAGCACAGGGGGACTACGAGCAGTACTTC.

This chain uses TRBV2 with TRBJ1-5, with 9 bases aligning to TRBD1. The CDR3 is made up of 15 amino acids. J gave up 4 bases and V 1 base, and 2 bases lay outside the gene matches. From germline, CDR1 is SNHLY and CDR2 FYNNEI. The CDR3 spells CASSEGDRENQPQHF. The CDR3 DNA reads TGTGCCAGCAGTGAAGGGGACAGGGAAAATCAGCCCCAGCATTTT.

The rearrangement uses TRBV7-3 and TRBJ1-2; D is undetermined. The V gene's germline CDR1 is SGHTA and CDR2 FQGTGA. CDR3 length: 15 amino acids. The V end was cut by 0 bases, the J end by 0 bases, with 8 bases between. In nucleotides, the CDR3 is TGTGCCAGCAGCTTAACGAGGATACCTAACTATGGCTACACCTTC. This translates into CASSLTRIPNYGYTF.

This chain uses TRBV19 with TRBJ2-7; maybe TRBD1 (6 bases). Looked up from germline, CDR1 is LNHDA and CDR2 is SQIVND (reference sequence). Between the trimmed V and J ends, which lost 5 bases and 2 bases, there was a span of 16 bases. The CDR3 is 15 amino acids. The CDR3 protein is CASSGGQPGTYEQYF. For the CDR3, the DNA is TGTGCCAGTAGTGGTGGACAGCCTGGTACCTACGAGCAGTACTTC.

V and J are TRBV7-6 and TRBJ2-7; D remains ambiguous. The germline V and J ends were trimmed by 5 bases and 0 bases, with 5 bases remaining between them. Germline CDR1 and CDR2: SGHVS and FNYEAQ. CDR3 length: 12 residues. The CDR3 reads CASSGPSYEQYF. DNA of the CDR3: TGTGCCAGCAGCGGCCCCTCCTACGAGCAGTACTTC.